The 17 T cell receptor beta chains presented below share a single source sample, sequenced in a study of T-cell memory formation after mild COVID-19. MiXCR was run by TCRdb on the 5' RACE reads, yielding one entry per CDR3 protein. The sample yields roughly 150,000 distinct CDR3 sequences, around 15% seen once. Sequenced material: PBMCs or a T cell subset sorted from them (not recorded which). Receptors were obtained from an adult woman who had mild COVID-19 (a few samples of this study predate the infection). Cell type and time point are not known.

The genes are TRBV3-1 and TRBJ1-2; the D is unclear. Trimming removed 1 base at V and 4 bases at J, with 10 bases between. Per germline, CDR1 LGHDT and CDR2 YNNKEL (reference sequence). This CDR3 has 14 amino acids. CDR3 loop: CASSQGAAVYGYTF. CDR3 coding DNA: TGTGCCAGCAGCCAAGGCGCGGCAGTCTATGGCTACACCTTC. Together with reference TRBV3-1 and TRBJ1-2, the CDR3 gives the full variable domain: DTAVSQTPKYLVTQMGNDKSIKCEQNLGHDTMYWYKQDSKKFLKIMFSYNNKELIINETVPNRFSPKSPDKAHLNLHINSLELGDSAVYFCASSQGAAVYGYTFGSGTRLTVV.

CDR3 region: CSVYTGSSYEQYF. The DNA for the CDR3 is TGCAGCGTATATACAGGGTCATCCTACGAGCAGTACTTC. The J gene is TRBJ2-7, the V gene TRBV29-1; possible D gene TRBD1, 6 bases. V gave up 6 bases and J gave up 1 base, with 13 bases separating them. Looked up from germline, CDR1 is SQVTM and CDR2 is ANQGSEA. The CDR3 totals 13 residues.

The CDR3 sequence: CASSLWHRVPETQYF. In DNA form, the CDR3 reads TGTGCCAGCAGCTTATGGCACAGGGTGCCAGAGACCCAGTACTTC. The chain carries TRBV7-3 and TRBJ2-5; maybe TRBD1 (6 bases). Per the germline V gene, CDR1 is SGHTA and CDR2 is FQGTGA. The CDR3 sequence is 15 residues long. With 2 bases removed from V and 4 bases from J, the gap between germline ends came to 14 bases.

This clonotype has more than one count but fewer than ten. The CDR3 region has the DNA TGTGCCAGCAGCCCCAAAGTGAGGGATAGCTCCTACGAGCAGTACTTC. Translated, it gives CASSPKVRDSSYEQYF. The chain carries TRBV11-2 and TRBJ2-7, with D possibly matching TRBD2 (5 bases). This CDR3 has 16 amino acids. The germline V gene has CDR1 SGHAT and CDR2 FQNNGV. Trimming cost V 5 bases and J 0 bases, with 17 bases left between them.

The chain couples TRBV7-9 to TRBJ2-1; D gene ambiguous. V was pared by 5 bases and J by 8 bases, with 7 bases between. Germline V CDR1 and CDR2: SEHNR, FQNEAQ (reference sequence). This CDR3 has 11 amino acids. The CDR3 DNA reads TGTGCCAGCAGCAATCCTGATGAGCAGTTCTTC. This sequence encodes CASSNPDEQFF.

This clonotype was counted a few times. V and J are TRBV12-3 or TRBV12-4 and TRBJ1-5; D may be TRBD1 (6 bases). CDR3 length: 14 residues. Trimming stripped 6 bases from V and 1 base from J, with 10 bases between. The CDR3: CASSPRGSNQPQHF. CDR3 coding DNA: TGTGCCAGCAGCCCCAGGGGAAGCAATCAGCCCCAGCATTTT.

This clonotype has a handful of counts. J is TRBJ2-5 and V is TRBV7-2; the match to TRBD2 covers 10 bases. J gave up 5 bases and V 5 bases, and 29 bases lay outside the gene matches. This CDR3 has 22 amino acids. Germline CDR1 is SGHTA and CDR2 is FQGNSA. The CDR3 sequence: CASSRIDQGLGAGGPMKETQYF. The CDR3 DNA follows: TGTGCCAGCAGCCGAATCGATCAAGGACTAGGAGCGGGAGGGCCGATGAAGGAGACCCAGTACTTC.

This clonotype occurred a few times. This sequence joins TRBV15 and TRBJ2-1; 8 bases match TRBD1. Germline CDR1 is LNHNV and CDR2 is YYDKDF (reference sequence). Trimming took 0 bases from V and 6 from J; bases not matched to a gene: 4. This CDR3 region has 15 residues. In DNA form, the CDR3 reads TGTGCCACCAGCAGAGATCCGACAGGGGCCAATGAGCAGTTCTTC. Residues: CATSRDPTGANEQFF.

This clonotype was recorded a few times. V usage is TRBV5-1 and J usage is TRBJ2-7; no firm D call. This CDR3 has 13 amino acids. In germline, CDR1 is SGHRS, CDR2 YFSETQ. With 2 bases removed from V and 1 base from J, the gap between germline ends came to 7 bases. The DNA of the CDR3 is TGCGCCAGCAGCTTCGCCGGTTCCTACGAGCAGTACTTC. Residues: CASSFAGSYEQYF.

The rearrangement links TRBV20-1 to TRBJ1-1; 7 positions match TRBD1. The CDR3 runs 13 residues. V dropped 6 bases and J dropped 0; count of bases not matched to a gene: 4. Germline V gives CDR1 DFQATT, CDR2 SNEGSKA (reference sequence). DNA of the CDR3: TGCAGTGCCCAGGGACAGATGAACACTGAAGCTTTCTTT. The encoded protein is CSAQGQMNTEAFF.

The J gene is TRBJ2-1, the V gene TRBV5-6; TRBD1 matches at 10 bases. CDR3 size: 18 residues. Looked up from germline, CDR1 is SGHDT and CDR2 is YYEEEE. The ends lost 0 bases at V and 4 bases at J; junction bases unmatched: 10. The CDR3 DNA reads TGTGCCAGCAGCTTGGGACAGGGGGCGTTACGGCCTTACAATGAGCAGTTCTTC. Encoded protein: CASSLGQGALRPYNEQFF.

This clonotype was counted only a few times. The rearrangement joins TRBV7-2 to TRBJ2-3, with unresolved D. Trimming removed 8 bases at V and 3 bases at J, with 15 bases between. The germline V gene has CDR1 SGHTA and CDR2 FQGNSA. This CDR3 contains 14 residues. CDR3 sequence (DNA): TGTGCCAGCGGAAACAACCAGAGAACAGATACGCAGTATTTT. This encodes CASGNNQRTDTQYF.

V is TRBV6-1 and J is TRBJ1-2; 10 bases map to TRBD1. This CDR3 is 15 amino acids long. Germline CDR1 is MNHNS and CDR2 is SASEGT. The junction had 3 bases not matched to a gene; V was cut back by 2 bases and J by 3 bases. This chain's CDR3 is CASSERTGGHYGYTF. CDR3 coding DNA: TGTGCCAGCAGTGAAAGGACAGGGGGTCACTATGGCTACACCTTC.

This clonotype was seen a few times. The rearrangement links TRBV5-6 to TRBJ2-7, with 11 bases aligning to TRBD2. The germline V gene encodes CDR1 SGHDT and CDR2 YYEEEE. The CDR3 runs 17 residues. The ends lost 3 bases at V and 3 bases at J; junction bases unmatched: 11. The CDR3 protein is CASSSEGGTSGIYEQYF. The CDR3 DNA sequence: TGTGCCAGCAGCTCTGAAGGGGGGACTAGCGGAATCTACGAGCAGTACTTC.

This clonotype was picked up a small number of times. The chain combines TRBV6-5 with TRBJ1-2, with 7 nucleotides matching TRBD1. Germline assignment: CDR1 MNHEY and CDR2 SVGAGI. This CDR3 is built from 19 residues. V dropped 2 bases and J dropped 8; count of bases not matched to a gene: 23. CDR3: CASSYGWRGPGPRSGGYTF. The CDR3 nucleotides read TGTGCCAGCAGTTACGGTTGGAGGGGGCCCGGGCCACGTTCAGGAGGCTACACCTTC.

The chain joins TRBV19 to TRBJ1-1, with D perhaps TRBD1 (5 bases). Germline V gene lookup returns CDR1 LNHDA and CDR2 SQIVND (reference sequence). V shed 0 bases and J shed 0 bases, with 5 bases lying between them. CDR3 length: 14 amino acids. The CDR3 is CASSIEGVNTEAFF. The CDR3, as DNA: TGTGCCAGTAGTATAGAAGGGGTGAACACTGAAGCTTTCTTT.

This clonotype has more than one count but fewer than ten. The chain combines TRBV7-9 with TRBJ1-1, with D possibly matching TRBD1 (6 bases). Germline V gene sequence: CDR1 SEHNR, CDR2 FQNEAQ (reference sequence). V lost 3 bases, J lost 5 bases, and 19 bases lay in between. The CDR3 totals 16 residues. In DNA form, the CDR3 reads TGTGCCAGCAGCTTCCGGCCGTCCAGGGGTGGGACTGAAGCTTTCTTT. This encodes CASSFRPSRGGTEAFF.